This passage covers 13 T cell receptor beta chains from one sample sequenced in a study of shared clonotypes between healthy human individuals. The table came from immunoSEQ multiplex PCR; TCRdb's copy has only in-frame clones and leaves some out. The table includes over a million clones, roughly 95% detected once. The sequenced sample was naive CD4+ T cells sorted from blood. Documented subset: CD45RA+ positively selected. The receptors derive from a man aged 30-40 years in good health.

This sequence joins TRBV18 and TRBJ2-7; 10 positions agree with TRBD1. Germline CDR1 KGHSH, CDR2 LQKENI. The V gene end was trimmed by 4 bases and the J gene end by 1 base; junction bases not matched to a gene: 16. The CDR3 has 19 amino acids. The DNA of the CDR3 is TGTGCCAGCTCACGGCTCCCCCCTCGACAGGGGGCTCCTTCCTACGAGCAGTACTTC. This codes for CASSRLPPRQGAPSYEQYF.

The rearrangement joins TRBV19 to TRBJ2-1, with D hard to call. The length of the CDR3 is 13 residues. Between the trimmed V and J ends, which lost 5 bases and 10 bases, there was a span of 15 bases. CDR1 and CDR2 (germline): LNHDA, SQIVND (reference sequence). CDR3 sequence: CASSLPPRTEQFF. CDR3 DNA sequence: TGTGCCAGTAGTTTACCACCCCGAACGGAGCAGTTCTTC.

V gene TRBV28 combines with J gene TRBJ2-1; tentatively, D is TRBD1 (5 bases). Germline-derived CDR1 and CDR2 are MDHEN and SYDVKM. The CDR3 length is 15 residues. With 5 bases removed from V and 7 bases from J, the gap between germline ends came to 18 bases. The CDR3 nucleotides are TGTGCCAGCAGTACGATTGGGGCAGGTAGGAATGAGCAGTTCTTC. It specifies CASSTIGAGRNEQFF.

The chain links TRBV6-1 to TRBJ2-7, with D hard to call. Germline V gives CDR1 MNHNS, CDR2 SASEGT. This CDR3 is 12 amino acids long. Trimming stripped 6 bases from V and 1 base from J, with 7 bases between. CDR3 residues: CASSTSSYEQYF. The DNA for the CDR3 is TGTGCCAGCAGCACAAGTTCCTACGAGCAGTACTTC.

This sequence joins TRBV21-1 and TRBJ1-3. TRBV21-1 is designated a pseudogene. This CDR3 region has 15 residues. CDR3 sequence (DNA): TGTGCCAGCAGCAAAGCGCGGGGCTCTGGAAACACCATATATTTT. It codes for CASSKARGSGNTIYF.

V is TRBV6-1 and J is TRBJ2-7; maybe TRBD2 (6 bases). Germline V CDR1 and CDR2: MNHNS, SASEGT. V was clipped by 2 bases and J by 2 bases, with 13 bases between them. The CDR3 loop spans 15 amino acids. This CDR3 is CASSETISGTYEQYF. The CDR3 DNA follows: TGTGCCAGCAGTGAAACGATTAGCGGCACCTACGAGCAGTACTTC.

The chain links TRBV19 to TRBJ2-1; D uncertain. Trimming shortened V by 7 bases and J by 0 bases, and 13 bases separated the two germline ends. Germline V lookup: CDR1 LNHDA, CDR2 SQIVND (reference sequence). This CDR3 is 15 amino acids long. The CDR3 sequence: CASKDLPSSYNEQFF. Here the CDR3 DNA reads TGTGCCAGTAAAGACCTCCCCAGCTCCTACAATGAGCAGTTCTTC.

This chain connects TRBV5-1 to TRBJ1-1, with D possibly matching TRBD1 (5 bases). The germline CDR1 and CDR2 sequences are SGHRS and YFSETQ. This CDR3 has 14 residues. Trimming removed 2 bases at V and 6 bases at J, with 14 bases between. As DNA, the CDR3 is TGCGCCAGCAGCTTCGGCAGGGTTCTATCTGAAGCTTTCTTT. The encoded protein is CASSFGRVLSEAFF.

This chain uses TRBV6-5 with TRBJ2-5, with D possibly TRBD1 on 5 matching bases. The CDR3 contains 14 residues. Between the trimmed V and J ends, which lost 6 bases and 3 bases, there was a span of 14 bases. The germline CDR1 and CDR2 sequences are MNHEY and SVGAGI. CDR3 loop: CASSLPGAEETQYF. The CDR3, as DNA: TGTGCCAGCAGCCTCCCTGGGGCAGAAGAGACCCAGTACTTC.

This clone was observed a single time. The chain carries TRBV19 and TRBJ1-4, with D perhaps matching TRBD1 (5 bases). Germline CDR1 is LNHDA and CDR2 is SQIVND (reference sequence). The CDR3 has 13 residues. Trimming removed 6 bases at V and 8 bases at J, with 13 bases between. Written as DNA, the CDR3 is TGTGCCAGTAGAGCGGGGGAAAGAGAAAAACTGTTTTTT. Residues: CASRAGEREKLFF.

The V gene is TRBV10-3, the J gene TRBJ2-2; TRBD1 might be the D (5 bases). Germline V lookup: CDR1 ENHRY, CDR2 SYGVKD. The CDR3 consists of 13 residues. V dropped 10 bases and J dropped 2 bases, with 11 bases sitting between them. DNA for the CDR3: TGTGCCACCGAGACAGATAACACCGGGGAGCTGTTTTTT. It specifies CATETDNTGELFF.

This chain links TRBV30 with TRBJ1-4; 7 bases align to TRBD1. Trimming took 5 bases from V and 12 from J; bases not matched to a gene: 18. Per the germline V gene, CDR1 is GTSNPN and CDR2 is SVGIG (reference sequence). This CDR3 spans 15 amino acids. The CDR3 DNA sequence: TGTGCCTGGGGCAAGCTGGGGGGACAGTTAGTGGAACTGTTTTTT. Residues: CAWGKLGGQLVELFF.

This clone has a single count. This sequence joins TRBV14 and TRBJ1-2; perhaps TRBD1 as D (5 bases). Germline-derived CDR1 and CDR2 are SGHDN and FVKESK. Trimming left V 5 bases short and J 4 bases short, with 23 bases between. The length of the CDR3 is 17 residues. The CDR3 nucleotides are TGTGCCAGCAGCTACGCCTCAGGGAGAGGGATTGGCTATGGCTACACCTTC. Translated, it gives CASSYASGRGIGYGYTF. Full variable domain (remainder filled in from reference TRBV14 and TRBJ1-2): EAGVTQFPSHSVIEKGQTVTLRCDPISGHDNLYWYRRVMGKEIKFLLHFVKESKQDESGMPNNRFLAERTGGTYSTLKVQPAELEDSGVYFCASSYASGRGIGYGYTFGSGTRLTVV.